A selection of T cell receptor beta chains follows, all from one sample in a study of blood T cell repertoires in COVID-19. Measured with immunoSEQ multiplex PCR; TCRdb has only the in-frame clones, and not every one. The sample holds 100,000 to 150,000 clones, about 85% seen once. Input material: peripheral blood. These receptors were collected from a woman older than 75 with acute or convalescent COVID-19. Each CDR3 is given with its conserved first and last residue. The size entry is marked missing in some rows and otherwise reads once, few, many or a size class.

>TRBV2|14|once
CASSGPERDYGYTF
>TRBV18|14|few
CASSPSGGRQPQHF
>TRBV9|17|NA
CASSVGSLAGGQETQYF
>TRBV4-1|14|NA
CASSPMGRDNEQFF
>TRBV5-1|14|NA
CASSFQGTTGELFF
>TRBV5-5|14|NA
CASSSDRGNTEAFF
>TRBV14|16|NA
CASSQGLAGFTDTQYF
>TRBV5-4|16|NA
CASSLVGQGEAEKLFF
>TRBV6-5|13|NA
CASSWGVSYEQYF
>TRBV5-1|14|once
CASSATGLNTEAFF
>TRBV4-3|13|NA
CASSRSGGTEAFF
>TRBV7-2|14|NA
CASSWGQGADTQYF
>TRBV2|18|NA
CASSSTINGGEVKNGYTF
>TRBV12-5|16|NA
CASGLVTSGGYNEQFF
>TRBV14|13|NA
CASSTQGNTEAFF
>TRBV9|12|NA
CASSAGRASYTF
>TRBV18|14|NA
CASSPDRSGNTIYF
>TRBV6-5|14|NA
CASSTQDRSTEAFF
>TRBV29-1|15|NA
CSVRPTQGATDTQYF
>TRBV28|12|few
CASSPPREKLFF
>TRBV7-2|14|NA
CASSLGQGHQPQHF
>TRBV15|16|NA
CATSRTGTGDYYGYTF
>TRBV6-5|14|NA
CASIMGQPNYGYTF
>TRBV9|15|NA
CASSLRDRVIYGYTF
>TRBV18|13|NA
CASSRQTNEKLFF
>TRBV6-5|13|NA
CASTDQGFSGYTF
>TRBV5-1|14|few
CASSLGQNNSPLHF
>TRBV5-1|15|NA
CASSLVPGQEETQYF
>TRBV5-8|14|once
CASSTGQGAYGYTF
>TRBV9|14|NA
CASSVGGTGDTQYF
>TRBV2|14|NA
CASSARQVYWGYTF
>TRBV6-5|14|NA
CASSYSGGAETQYF
>TRBV6-2/TRBV6-3|17|once
CASSTSDRAASNQPQHF
>TRBV19|15|few
CASSNQVAGSNEQFF
>TRBV10-3|13|NA
CAISVSQNTEAFF
>TRBV7-3|15|NA
CASSLDGTSSYEQYF
>TRBV25-1|14|NA
CASSESQGVTEAFF
>TRBV7-2|14|NA
CASSLVSVNQPQHF